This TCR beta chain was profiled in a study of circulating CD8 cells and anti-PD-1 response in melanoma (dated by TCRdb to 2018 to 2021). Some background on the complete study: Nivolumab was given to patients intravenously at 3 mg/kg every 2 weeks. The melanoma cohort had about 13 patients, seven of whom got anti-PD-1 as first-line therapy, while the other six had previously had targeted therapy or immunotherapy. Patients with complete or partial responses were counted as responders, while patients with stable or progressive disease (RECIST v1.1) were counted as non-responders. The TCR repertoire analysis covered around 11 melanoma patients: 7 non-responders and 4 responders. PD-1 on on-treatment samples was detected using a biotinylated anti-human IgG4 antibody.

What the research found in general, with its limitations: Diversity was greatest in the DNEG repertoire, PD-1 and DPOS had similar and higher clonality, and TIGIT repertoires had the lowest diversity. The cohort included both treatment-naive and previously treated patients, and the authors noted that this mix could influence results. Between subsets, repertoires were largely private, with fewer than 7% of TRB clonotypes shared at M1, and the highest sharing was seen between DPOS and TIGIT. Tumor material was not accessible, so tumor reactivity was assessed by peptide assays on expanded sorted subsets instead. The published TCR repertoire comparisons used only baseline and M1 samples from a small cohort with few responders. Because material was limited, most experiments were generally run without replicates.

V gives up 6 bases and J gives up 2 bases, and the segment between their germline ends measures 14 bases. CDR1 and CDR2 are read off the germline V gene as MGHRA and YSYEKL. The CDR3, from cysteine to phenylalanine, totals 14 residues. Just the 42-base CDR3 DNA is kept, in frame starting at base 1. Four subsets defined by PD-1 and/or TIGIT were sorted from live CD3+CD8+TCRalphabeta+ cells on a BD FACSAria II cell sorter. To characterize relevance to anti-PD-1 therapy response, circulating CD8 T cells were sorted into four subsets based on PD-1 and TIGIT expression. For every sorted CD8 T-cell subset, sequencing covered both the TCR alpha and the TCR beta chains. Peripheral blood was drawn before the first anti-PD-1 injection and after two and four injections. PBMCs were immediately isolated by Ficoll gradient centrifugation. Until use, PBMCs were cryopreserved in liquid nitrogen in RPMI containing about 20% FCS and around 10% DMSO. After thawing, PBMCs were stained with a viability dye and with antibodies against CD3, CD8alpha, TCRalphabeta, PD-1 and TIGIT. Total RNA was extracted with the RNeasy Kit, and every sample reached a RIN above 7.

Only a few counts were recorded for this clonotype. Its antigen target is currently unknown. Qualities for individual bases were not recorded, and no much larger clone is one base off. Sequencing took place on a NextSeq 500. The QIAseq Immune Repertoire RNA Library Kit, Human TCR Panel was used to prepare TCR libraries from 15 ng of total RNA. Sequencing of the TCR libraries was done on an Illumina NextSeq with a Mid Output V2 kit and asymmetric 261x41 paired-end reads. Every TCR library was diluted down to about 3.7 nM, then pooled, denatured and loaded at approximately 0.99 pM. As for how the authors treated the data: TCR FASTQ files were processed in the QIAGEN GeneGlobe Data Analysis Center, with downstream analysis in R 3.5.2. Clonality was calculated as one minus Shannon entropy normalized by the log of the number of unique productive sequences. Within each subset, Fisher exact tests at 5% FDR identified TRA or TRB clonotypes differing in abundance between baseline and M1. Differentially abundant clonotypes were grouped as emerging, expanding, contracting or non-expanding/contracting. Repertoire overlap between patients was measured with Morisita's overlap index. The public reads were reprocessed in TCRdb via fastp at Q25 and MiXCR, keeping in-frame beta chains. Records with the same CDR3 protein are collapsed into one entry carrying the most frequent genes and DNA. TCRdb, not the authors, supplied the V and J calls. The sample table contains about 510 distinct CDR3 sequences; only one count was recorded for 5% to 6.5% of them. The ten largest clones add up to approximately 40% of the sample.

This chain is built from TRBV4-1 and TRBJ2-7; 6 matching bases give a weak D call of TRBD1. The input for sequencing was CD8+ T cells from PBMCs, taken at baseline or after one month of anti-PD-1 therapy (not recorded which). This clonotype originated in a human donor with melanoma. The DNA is TGCGCCAGCAGTCTCGACAGGACGGCCTACGAGCAGTACTTC. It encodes CASSLDRTAYEQYF.